This entry lists 8 T cell receptor beta chains sequenced from one sample in a study of blood T cell repertoires in COVID-19. Repertoires were generated with immunoSEQ multiplex PCR, while TCRdb's copy carries only in-frame clones and drops some. The table has about 69,000 clones, 90% seen once. Source material: peripheral blood. These receptors were taken from a man aged 45-65 years with acute or convalescent COVID-19.

This chain uses TRBV25-1 with TRBJ1-5, with D unclear. Germline V gene sequence: CDR1 MGHDK, CDR2 SYGVNS. V lost 4 bases and J 5 bases, leaving 6 bases between the germline ends. The CDR3 consists of 12 residues. CDR3 sequence (DNA): TGTGCCAGCAGTGCTCCTCATCAGCCCCAGCATTTT. Its protein product is CASSAPHQPQHF.

The J gene is TRBJ1-3, the V gene TRBV19; TRBD1 might be the D (6 bases). Looked up from germline, CDR1 is LNHDA and CDR2 is SQIVND (reference sequence). Trimming removed 7 bases from V and 7 bases from J, with 20 bases in between. CDR3 length equals 15 residues. CDR3 sequence (DNA): TGTGCCAGTAACTCCCGAGGACAGTTGGGGAACACCATATATTTT. Translated: CASNSRGQLGNTIYF.

This clone is a singleton in its sample. The gene calls are TRBV3-1 (or the pseudogene TRBV3-2) and TRBJ2-3; D is unresolved. Trimming removed 4 bases from V and 6 bases from J, with 11 bases in between. The germline V gene has CDR1 LGHDT and CDR2 YNNKEL (reference sequence). CDR3 size: 13 residues. DNA of the CDR3: TGTGCCAGCAGCCCATGGGCAGCCGATACGCAGTATTTT. It encodes CASSPWAADTQYF.

The chain combines TRBV6-2 or TRBV6-3 with TRBJ1-2, with a possible D match to TRBD1 (6 bases). The CDR3 is 14 amino acids. Trimming shortened V by 6 bases and J by 2 bases, and 13 bases separated the two germline ends. In germline, CDR1 is MNHEY, CDR2 SVGEGT. CDR3 nucleotide sequence: TGTGCCAGCAGCGGGGGGGCTACGAACTATGGCTACACCTTC. Translating it yields CASSGGATNYGYTF.

The rearrangement joins TRBV10-2 to TRBJ2-4, with no clear D. CDR3 length equals 15 residues. Between the trimmed V and J ends, which lost 3 bases and 0 bases, there was a span of 9 bases. Germline V gives CDR1 WSHSY, CDR2 SAAADI. The CDR3 is CASSDVLEAKNIQYF. CDR3 coding DNA: TGCGCCAGCAGTGATGTCTTAGAAGCCAAAAACATTCAGTACTTC.

The chain couples TRBV5-1 to TRBJ1-2, with D possibly being TRBD1 (6 bases). Germline lookup yields CDR1 SGHRS and CDR2 YFSETQ. V lost 0 bases and J 6 bases, leaving 18 bases between the germline ends. CDR3 length: 16 amino acids. The CDR3 region is CASSLAGGGGSDGYTF. CDR3 DNA sequence: TGCGCCAGCAGCTTGGCCGGGGGGGGCGGATCGGATGGCTACACCTTC.

The rearrangement joins TRBV7-2 to TRBJ2-1; 7 bases are shared with TRBD2. The germline CDR1 and CDR2 sequences are SGHTA and FQGNSA. The V segment lost 1 base and the J segment 8 bases; nucleotides outside the gene matches: 14. The CDR3 consists of 17 residues. CDR3 in amino acids: CASSLDILGGRRHEQFF. The CDR3 bases are TGTGCCAGCAGCTTAGACATCCTTGGCGGGAGAAGGCATGAGCAGTTCTTC.

The CDR3 DNA follows: TGTGCCAGTACGAAGCGGGAGATCACCGGGGAGCTGTTTTTT. This encodes CASTKREITGELFF. The chain carries TRBV19 and TRBJ2-2, with 8 bases lining up with TRBD2. Germline V gene sequence: CDR1 LNHDA, CDR2 SQIVND (reference sequence). Losses at the gene ends were 7 bases for V and 4 bases for J; bases not matched to a gene: 5. This CDR3 is 14 amino acids long.